This T cell receptor beta chain originates from a study of PD-1 blockade in mismatch repair-deficient tumors. Study-wide background: Patients had approximately 12 mismatch repair-deficient cancer types and were previously treated and progressing.

To note about this clone: What it binds is unknown.

The V gene's germline CDR1 is SGDLS and CDR2 YYNGEE. V shed 4 bases, J shed 13 bases, and the junction held 14 bases outside the gene matches. The CDR3 length is 15 residues. Clones were read by immunoSEQ multiplex PCR, and TCRdb kept only the in-frame ones, dropping some. The sample yields roughly 10,000 clones, about 90% seen once. The time point: approximately 10-day in vitro stimulation with candidate neoantigen peptide 7. A roughly eleven-day in vitro culture was run per each of over five reactive peptides. An identically run culture lacking peptide was the fold-change baseline. Material: cells cultured in vitro, obtained from a patient treated with pembrolizumab. The chain recombines TRBV9 with TRBJ2-1; 10 bases are shared with TRBD2. This sequence originates from an adult with mismatch repair-deficient cancer. The CDR3 DNA is TGTGCCAGCAGCATCGGACTAGCGGACACCTCAGTCCAGTTCTTC. It yields the protein CASSIGLADTSVQFF.